A selection of T cell receptor beta chains follows, all from one sample in a study of T cell responses to AZD1222 COVID-19 vaccine. Profiled with immunoSEQ multiplex PCR; TCRdb holds only in-frame clones, not every one. The top ten hold roughly 1.1% of the sample, which has fewer than 130,000 clones, 92% seen once. The input for sequencing was peripheral blood, taken on day 0 of AZD1222 vaccination. The receptors were sampled from an adult in good health. Each CDR3 is given with its conserved first and last residue. The order of the fields is V gene, D gene, J gene, clone size, CDR3 protein, CDR3 DNA. D genes are given only for firm matches. Clone size appears in some rows only: once, few, many, or a class for an expanded clone.

v_gene: TRBV6-1
d_gene: .
j_gene: TRBJ2-5
abundance: once
CDR3aa: CASSEIRGHQETQYF
CDR3nt: TGTGCCAGCAGTGAAATCAGGGGACACCAAGAGACCCAGTACTTC

v_gene: TRBV5-5
d_gene: .
j_gene: TRBJ1-1
abundance: .
CDR3aa: CASSLGWVNTEAFF
CDR3nt: TGTGCCAGCAGCTTGGGGTGGGTGAACACTGAAGCTTTCTTT

v_gene: TRBV6-2/TRBV6-3
d_gene: .
j_gene: TRBJ1-1
abundance: .
CDR3aa: CASSPFYTEAFF
CDR3nt: TGTGCCAGCAGCCCCTTCTACACTGAAGCTTTCTTT

v_gene: TRBV27
d_gene: .
j_gene: TRBJ2-3
abundance: .
CDR3aa: CASSLGASDTQYF
CDR3nt: TGTGCCAGCAGTTTAGGGGCCAGCGATACGCAGTATTTT

v_gene: TRBV5-5
d_gene: TRBD1
j_gene: TRBJ1-3
abundance: .
CDR3aa: CASSLVTGAGNTIYF
CDR3nt: TGTGCCAGCAGCTTGGTTACAGGGGCGGGAAACACCATATATTTT

v_gene: TRBV28
d_gene: .
j_gene: TRBJ1-1
abundance: .
CDR3aa: CATARGGSRNTEAFF
CDR3nt: TGTGCCACCGCCAGGGGAGGGTCTCGGAACACTGAAGCTTTCTTT

v_gene: TRBV3-1/TRBV3-2
d_gene: TRBD1
j_gene: TRBJ1-4
abundance: .
CDR3aa: CASSPRGTGSTNEKLFF
CDR3nt: TGTGCCAGCAGCCCAAGGGGGACAGGCTCAACTAATGAAAAACTGTTTTTT

v_gene: TRBV19
d_gene: TRBD2
j_gene: TRBJ2-5
abundance: .
CDR3aa: CASSISSGGQETQYF
CDR3nt: TGTGCCAGTAGTATAAGTAGCGGGGGACAAGAGACCCAGTACTTC

v_gene: TRBV19
d_gene: .
j_gene: TRBJ2-1
abundance: once
CDR3aa: CASSIIRDTYNEQFF
CDR3nt: TGTGCCAGTAGTATAATTCGGGACACGTACAATGAGCAGTTCTTC

v_gene: TRBV9
d_gene: .
j_gene: TRBJ1-3
abundance: .
CDR3aa: CASSRDFSGNTIYF
CDR3nt: TGTGCCAGCAGCAGGGACTTCTCTGGAAACACCATATATTTT

v_gene: TRBV27
d_gene: .
j_gene: TRBJ1-5
abundance: .
CDR3aa: CASSLRDNQPQHF
CDR3nt: TGTGCCAGCAGTTTAAGGGACAATCAGCCCCAGCATTTT

v_gene: TRBV18
d_gene: TRBD2
j_gene: TRBJ2-7
abundance: .
CDR3aa: CASSPTSGSSYEQYF
CDR3nt: TGTGCCAGCTCACCAACTAGCGGGTCCTCCTACGAGCAGTACTTC

v_gene: TRBV7-8
d_gene: .
j_gene: TRBJ1-1
abundance: .
CDR3aa: CASSLSRNTEAFF
CDR3nt: TGTGCCAGCAGCTTAAGCCGGAACACTGAAGCTTTCTTT

v_gene: TRBV6-5
d_gene: TRBD1
j_gene: TRBJ1-1
abundance: .
CDR3aa: CASRLQGLNTEAFF
CDR3nt: TGTGCCAGCAGATTACAGGGGCTGAACACTGAAGCTTTCTTT

v_gene: TRBV4-3
d_gene: .
j_gene: TRBJ2-3
abundance: .
CDR3aa: CASSQDPVSKTQYF
CDR3nt: TGCGCCAGCAGCCAAGATCCAGTGTCGAAAACGCAGTATTTT

v_gene: TRBV25-1
d_gene: .
j_gene: TRBJ2-5
abundance: .
CDR3aa: CASSARMGGREESETQYF
CDR3nt: TGTGCCAGCAGTGCCCGCATGGGGGGCAGGGAAGAGTCGGAGACCCAGTACTTC

v_gene: TRBV6-1
d_gene: TRBD1
j_gene: TRBJ1-2
abundance: .
CDR3aa: CASSEEAGGAYGYTF
CDR3nt: TGTGCCAGCAGTGAAGAGGCAGGGGGCGCCTATGGCTACACCTTC

v_gene: TRBV11-2
d_gene: TRBD1
j_gene: TRBJ2-7
abundance: .
CDR3aa: CASSFGTGAYEQYF
CDR3nt: TGTGCCAGCAGCTTCGGGACAGGCGCCTACGAGCAGTACTTC

v_gene: TRBV25-1
d_gene: .
j_gene: TRBJ1-2
abundance: .
CDR3aa: CASSESGSNYGYTF
CDR3nt: TGTGCCAGCAGTGAATCCGGGTCTAACTATGGCTACACCTTC

v_gene: TRBV7-9
d_gene: TRBD1
j_gene: TRBJ1-6
abundance: few
CDR3aa: CASTDRTGVSPLHF
CDR3nt: TGTGCCAGCACCGACCGTACAGGGGTTTCACCCCTCCACTTT

v_gene: TRBV7-2
d_gene: TRBD1
j_gene: TRBJ2-2
abundance: once
CDR3aa: CASTEPPGQTNTGELFF
CDR3nt: TGTGCCAGCACCGAACCCCCGGGACAGACGAACACCGGGGAGCTGTTTTTT

v_gene: TRBV4-2
d_gene: TRBD2
j_gene: TRBJ2-7
abundance: .
CDR3aa: CASSQPSGLGAYEQYF
CDR3nt: TGTGCCAGCAGCCAGCCTAGCGGACTTGGGGCCTACGAGCAGTACTTC

v_gene: TRBV2
d_gene: .
j_gene: TRBJ1-2
abundance: .
CDR3aa: CASSVLGSSGGYTF
CDR3nt: TGTGCCAGCTCAGTACTGGGTAGTAGCGGCGGCTACACCTTC

v_gene: TRBV6-5
d_gene: TRBD1
j_gene: TRBJ1-2
abundance: .
CDR3aa: CAIFGQAYGYTF
CDR3nt: TGTGCCATCTTTGGACAGGCCTATGGCTACACCTTC

v_gene: TRBV24-1
d_gene: .
j_gene: TRBJ2-6
abundance: .
CDR3aa: CATSDPSSGANVLTF
CDR3nt: TGTGCCACCAGTGACCCTAGTTCTGGGGCCAACGTCCTGACTTTC

v_gene: TRBV7-2
d_gene: TRBD1
j_gene: TRBJ1-3
abundance: .
CDR3aa: CASSLDRTGTGNTIYF
CDR3nt: TGTGCCAGCAGCTTAGATAGGACAGGGACTGGAAACACCATATATTTT

v_gene: TRBV5-8
d_gene: .
j_gene: TRBJ2-2
abundance: .
CDR3aa: CASSLGANTGELFF
CDR3nt: TGTGCCAGCAGCTTGGGGGCAAACACCGGGGAGCTGTTTTTT

v_gene: TRBV7-2
d_gene: .
j_gene: TRBJ2-6
abundance: .
CDR3aa: CASSKGSSGANVLTF
CDR3nt: TGTGCCAGCAGCAAAGGCAGCTCTGGGGCCAACGTCCTGACTTTC

v_gene: TRBV7-8
d_gene: .
j_gene: TRBJ2-7
abundance: .
CDR3aa: CASSLGDNYEQYF
CDR3nt: TGTGCCAGCAGCTTAGGCGACAACTACGAGCAGTACTTC

v_gene: TRBV11-2
d_gene: .
j_gene: TRBJ1-2
abundance: .
CDR3aa: CASSPSAAANYGYTF
CDR3nt: TGTGCCAGCAGCCCGTCAGCGGCAGCCAACTATGGCTACACCTTC

v_gene: TRBV6-2/TRBV6-3
d_gene: .
j_gene: TRBJ1-3
abundance: .
CDR3aa: CASSYWAASGNTIYF
CDR3nt: TGTGCCAGCAGTTACTGGGCGGCCTCTGGAAACACCATATATTTT

v_gene: TRBV27
d_gene: TRBD2
j_gene: TRBJ2-1
abundance: .
CDR3aa: CASSSGLAGGLVNEQFF
CDR3nt: TGTGCCAGCAGTTCCGGACTAGCGGGGGGCCTTGTGAATGAGCAGTTCTTC

v_gene: TRBV27
d_gene: .
j_gene: TRBJ2-1
abundance: .
CDR3aa: CASSKTNYNEQFF
CDR3nt: TGTGCCAGCAGTAAAACCAACTACAATGAGCAGTTCTTC

v_gene: TRBV2
d_gene: .
j_gene: TRBJ2-2
abundance: .
CDR3aa: CASSEPGANTGELFF
CDR3nt: TGTGCCAGCAGTGAGCCGGGCGCGAACACCGGGGAGCTGTTTTTT

v_gene: TRBV7-9
d_gene: .
j_gene: TRBJ1-4
abundance: .
CDR3aa: CASRPSQGWDEKLFF
CDR3nt: TGTGCCAGCAGACCTTCCCAGGGTTGGGATGAAAAACTGTTTTTT

v_gene: TRBV7-2
d_gene: .
j_gene: TRBJ2-2
abundance: .
CDR3aa: CASSLQEGELFF
CDR3nt: TGTGCCAGCAGCCTACAAGAGGGGGAGCTGTTTTTT